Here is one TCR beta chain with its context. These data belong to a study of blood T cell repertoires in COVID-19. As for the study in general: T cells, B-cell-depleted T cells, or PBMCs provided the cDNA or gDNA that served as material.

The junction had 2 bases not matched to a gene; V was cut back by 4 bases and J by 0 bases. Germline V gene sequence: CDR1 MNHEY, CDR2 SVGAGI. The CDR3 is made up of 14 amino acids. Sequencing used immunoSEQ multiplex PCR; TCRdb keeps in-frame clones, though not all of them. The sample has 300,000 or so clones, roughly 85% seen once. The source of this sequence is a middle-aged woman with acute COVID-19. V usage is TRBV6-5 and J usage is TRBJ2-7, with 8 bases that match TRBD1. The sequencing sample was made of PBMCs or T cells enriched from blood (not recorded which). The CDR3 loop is CASSSTGGSYEQYF. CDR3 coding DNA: TGTGCCAGCAGTTCCACAGGGGGCTCCTACGAGCAGTACTTC.